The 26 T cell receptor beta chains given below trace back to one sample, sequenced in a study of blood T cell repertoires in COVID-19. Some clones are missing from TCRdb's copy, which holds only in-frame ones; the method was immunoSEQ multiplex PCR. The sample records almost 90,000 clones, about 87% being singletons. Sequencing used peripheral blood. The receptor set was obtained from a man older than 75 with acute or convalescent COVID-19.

CDR3: CASSPDYPDRGIGYTF. In nucleotides, the CDR3 is TGTGCCAGTAGTCCCGATTACCCCGACAGGGGAATTGGCTACACCTTC. The J gene is TRBJ1-2, the V gene TRBV19, with 8 nucleotides matching TRBD1. J lost 7 bases, V lost 5 bases, and 15 bases had no gene match. Germline loops: CDR1 LNHDA, CDR2 SQIVND (reference sequence). The CDR3 spans 16 residues.

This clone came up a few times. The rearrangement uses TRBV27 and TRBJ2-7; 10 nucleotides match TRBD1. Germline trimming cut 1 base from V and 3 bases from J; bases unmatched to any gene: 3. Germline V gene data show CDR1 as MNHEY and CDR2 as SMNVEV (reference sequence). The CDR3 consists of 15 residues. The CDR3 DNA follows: TGTGCCAGCAGTTTATTGGGACAGGGGTTCTACGAGCAGTACTTC. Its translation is CASSLLGQGFYEQYF.

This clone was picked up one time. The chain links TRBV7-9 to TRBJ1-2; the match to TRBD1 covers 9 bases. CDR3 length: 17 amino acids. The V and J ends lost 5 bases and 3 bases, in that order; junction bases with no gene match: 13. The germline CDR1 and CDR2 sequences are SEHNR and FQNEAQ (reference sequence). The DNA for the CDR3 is TGTGCCAGCAGCAGACGGACCGGGACAGGGAACGACTATGGCTACACCTTC. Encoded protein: CASSRRTGTGNDYGYTF.

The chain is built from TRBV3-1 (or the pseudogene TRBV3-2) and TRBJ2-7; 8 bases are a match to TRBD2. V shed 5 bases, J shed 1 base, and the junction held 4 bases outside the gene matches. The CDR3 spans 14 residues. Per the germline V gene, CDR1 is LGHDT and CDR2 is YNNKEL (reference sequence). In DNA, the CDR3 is TGTGCCAGCAGCGGAGCGGGAGTATCCTACGAGCAGTACTTC. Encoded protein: CASSGAGVSYEQYF.

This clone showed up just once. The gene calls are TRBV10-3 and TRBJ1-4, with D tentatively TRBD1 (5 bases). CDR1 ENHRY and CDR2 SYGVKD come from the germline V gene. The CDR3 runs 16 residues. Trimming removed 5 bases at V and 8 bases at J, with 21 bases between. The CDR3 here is CAISKETARAEEKLFF. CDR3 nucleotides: TGTGCCATCAGTAAAGAGACAGCCCGGGCAGAGGAAAAACTGTTTTTT.

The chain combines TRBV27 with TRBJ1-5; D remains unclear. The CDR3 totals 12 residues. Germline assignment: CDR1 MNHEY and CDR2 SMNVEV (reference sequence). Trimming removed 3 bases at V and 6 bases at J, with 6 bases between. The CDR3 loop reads CASSFSGQPQHF. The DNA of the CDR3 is TGTGCCAGCAGTTTCTCAGGTCAGCCCCAGCATTTT.

The CDR3 is CSASSFLQEINQPQHF. In DNA form, the CDR3 reads TGCAGTGCTAGTAGTTTTTTACAGGAGATCAATCAGCCCCAGCATTTT. The chain has TRBV20-1 and TRBJ1-5; TRBD1 might be the D (5 bases). The V gene's germline CDR1 is DFQATT and CDR2 SNEGSKA (reference sequence). The CDR3 consists of 16 residues. The V and J ends lost 3 bases and 3 bases respectively, with 18 bases between them.

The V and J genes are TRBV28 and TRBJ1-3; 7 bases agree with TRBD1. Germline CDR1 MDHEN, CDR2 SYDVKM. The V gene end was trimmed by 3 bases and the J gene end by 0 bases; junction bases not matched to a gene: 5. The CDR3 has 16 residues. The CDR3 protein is CASSFGTEHSGNTIYF. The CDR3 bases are TGTGCCAGCAGTTTTGGGACAGAGCACTCTGGAAACACCATATATTTT.

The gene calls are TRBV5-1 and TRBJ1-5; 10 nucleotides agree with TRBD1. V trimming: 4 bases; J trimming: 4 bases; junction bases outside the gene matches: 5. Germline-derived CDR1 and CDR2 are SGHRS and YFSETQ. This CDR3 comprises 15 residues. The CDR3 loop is CASSRGTGENQPQHF. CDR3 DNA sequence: TGCGCCAGCAGCCGCGGGACAGGGGAGAATCAGCCCCAGCATTTT.

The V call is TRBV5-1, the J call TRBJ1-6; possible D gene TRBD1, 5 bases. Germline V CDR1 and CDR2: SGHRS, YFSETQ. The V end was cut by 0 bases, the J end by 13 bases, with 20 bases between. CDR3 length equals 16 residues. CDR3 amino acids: CASSLAVQGGSSPLHF. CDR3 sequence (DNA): TGCGCCAGCAGCTTGGCCGTTCAGGGAGGCAGCTCTCCCCTCCACTTT.

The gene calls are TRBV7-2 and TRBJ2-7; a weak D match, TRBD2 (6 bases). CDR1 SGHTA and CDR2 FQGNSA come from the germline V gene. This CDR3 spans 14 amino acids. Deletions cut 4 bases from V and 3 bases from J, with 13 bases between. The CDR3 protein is CASSWRLGDYEQYF. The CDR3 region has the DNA TGTGCCAGCAGCTGGAGACTAGGGGACTACGAGCAGTACTTC.

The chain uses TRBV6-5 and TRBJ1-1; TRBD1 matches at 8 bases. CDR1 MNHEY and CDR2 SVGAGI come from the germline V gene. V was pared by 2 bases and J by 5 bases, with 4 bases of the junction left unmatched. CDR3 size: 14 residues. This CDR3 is CASSYLDRGTEAFF. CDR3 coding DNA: TGTGCCAGCAGTTACCTCGACAGGGGAACTGAAGCTTTCTTT.

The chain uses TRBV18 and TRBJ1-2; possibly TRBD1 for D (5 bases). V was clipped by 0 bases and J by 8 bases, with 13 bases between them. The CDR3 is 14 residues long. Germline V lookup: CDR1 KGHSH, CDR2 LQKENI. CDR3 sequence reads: CASSPPARKGGYTF. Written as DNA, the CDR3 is TGTGCCAGCTCACCACCCGCTCGGAAGGGGGGCTACACCTTC.

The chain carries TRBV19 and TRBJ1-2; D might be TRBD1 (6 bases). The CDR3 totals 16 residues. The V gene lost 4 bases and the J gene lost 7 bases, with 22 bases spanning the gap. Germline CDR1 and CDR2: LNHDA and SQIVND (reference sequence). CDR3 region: CASSRLNREEEPGYTF. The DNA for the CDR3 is TGTGCCAGTAGTAGACTCAACAGGGAAGAAGAGCCTGGCTACACCTTC.

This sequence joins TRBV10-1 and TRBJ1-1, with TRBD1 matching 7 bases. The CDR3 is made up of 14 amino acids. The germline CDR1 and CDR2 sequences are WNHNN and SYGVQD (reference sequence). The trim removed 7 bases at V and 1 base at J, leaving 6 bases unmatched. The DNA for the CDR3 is TGCGCCAGCATCCTTGGGACAGAGAACACTGAAGCTTTCTTT. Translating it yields CASILGTENTEAFF.

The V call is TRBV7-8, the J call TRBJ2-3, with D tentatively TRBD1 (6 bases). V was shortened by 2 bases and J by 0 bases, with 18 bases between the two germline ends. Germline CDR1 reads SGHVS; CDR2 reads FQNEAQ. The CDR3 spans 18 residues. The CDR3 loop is CASSLRQGIPHSTDTQYF. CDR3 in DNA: TGTGCCAGCAGCTTAAGGCAGGGGATACCGCACAGCACAGATACGCAGTATTTT. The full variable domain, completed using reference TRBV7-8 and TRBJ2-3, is GAGVSQSPRYKVAKRGQDVALRCDPISGHVSLFWYQQALGQGPEFLTYFQNEAQLDKSGLPSDRFFAERPEGSVSTLKIQRTQQEDSAVYLCASSLRQGIPHSTDTQYFGPGTRLTVL.

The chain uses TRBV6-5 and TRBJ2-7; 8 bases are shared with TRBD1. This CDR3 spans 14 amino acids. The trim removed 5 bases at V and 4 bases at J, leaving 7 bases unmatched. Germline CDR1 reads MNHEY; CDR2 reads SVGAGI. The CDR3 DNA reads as TGTGCCAGCAGTCCGGACAGGGATCTATACGAGCAGTACTTC. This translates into CASSPDRDLYEQYF.

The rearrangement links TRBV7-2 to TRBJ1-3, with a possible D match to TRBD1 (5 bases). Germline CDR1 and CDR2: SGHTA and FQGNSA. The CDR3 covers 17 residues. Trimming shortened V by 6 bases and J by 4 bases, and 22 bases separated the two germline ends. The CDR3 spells CASRTWGGAGTGNTIYF. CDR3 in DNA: TGTGCCAGCAGAACCTGGGGAGGGGCTGGAACGGGAAACACCATATATTTT.

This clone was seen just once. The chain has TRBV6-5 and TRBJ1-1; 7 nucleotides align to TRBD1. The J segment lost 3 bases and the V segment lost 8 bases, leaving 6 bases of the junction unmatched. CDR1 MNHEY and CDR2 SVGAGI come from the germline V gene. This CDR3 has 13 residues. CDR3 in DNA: TGTGCCAGCGGTAGACAGGGCTACACTGAAGCTTTCTTT. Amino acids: CASGRQGYTEAFF.

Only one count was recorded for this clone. In DNA, the CDR3 is TGTGCCAGCAGCTTAGTGGCTAGCGCGGTCTACAATGAGCAGTTCTTC. This encodes CASSLVASAVYNEQFF. V usage is TRBV7-6 and J usage is TRBJ2-1, with TRBD2 as a possible D gene (6 bases). The CDR3 consists of 16 residues. Trimming shortened V by 1 base and J by 3 bases, and 13 bases separated the two germline ends. Germline V gene sequence: CDR1 SGHVS, CDR2 FNYEAQ.

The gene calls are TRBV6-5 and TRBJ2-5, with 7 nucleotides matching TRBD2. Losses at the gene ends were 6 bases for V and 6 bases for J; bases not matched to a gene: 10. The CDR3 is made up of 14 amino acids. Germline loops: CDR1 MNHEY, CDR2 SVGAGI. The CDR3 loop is CASSPGSSGQTQYF. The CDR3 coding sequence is TGTGCCAGCAGCCCCGGGAGTAGCGGGCAGACCCAGTACTTC.

The CDR3 region has the DNA TGTGCCAGCAGCTTTCCTTACAGGGTGAACACTGAAGCTTTCTTT. It encodes CASSFPYRVNTEAFF. This chain connects TRBV7-9 to TRBJ1-1; a possible D gene is TRBD1 (6 bases). The CDR3 is 15 residues long. V lost 3 bases and J lost 0, with 11 bases in between. The germline gives CDR1 SEHNR, CDR2 FQNEAQ (reference sequence).

The CDR3 DNA follows: TGTGCCAGCAGCTTAGTATTACTAGCGGGAGAGGACGAGCAGTACTTC. Protein sequence: CASSLVLLAGEDEQYF. The genes are TRBV7-2 and TRBJ2-7; 11 bases are a match to TRBD2. V lost 1 base, J lost 5 bases, and 7 bases stayed unmatched. From germline, CDR1 is SGHTA and CDR2 FQGNSA. CDR3 length: 16 amino acids.

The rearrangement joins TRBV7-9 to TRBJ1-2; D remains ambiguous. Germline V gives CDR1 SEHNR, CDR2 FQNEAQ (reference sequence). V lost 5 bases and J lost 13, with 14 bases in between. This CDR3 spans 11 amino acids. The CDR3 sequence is CASSRVPIPTF. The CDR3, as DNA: TGTGCCAGCAGCCGGGTCCCTATACCCACCTTC.

The CDR3 DNA reads TGTGCCAGCAGCCAGACAACTAATGAAAAACTGTTTTTT. Amino acids: CASSQTTNEKLFF. This chain links TRBV7-9 with TRBJ1-4, with D unclear. The CDR3 contains 13 residues. Between the trimmed V and J ends, which lost 5 bases and 0 bases, there was a span of 4 bases. From germline, CDR1 is SEHNR and CDR2 FQNEAQ (reference sequence).

The CDR3 loop is CASRTSGSTDTQYF. CDR3 in DNA: TGTGCCAGCAGAACTAGCGGATCCACAGATACGCAGTATTTT. The chain combines TRBV27 with TRBJ2-3; 8 bases are shared with TRBD2. With V trimmed by 6 bases and J by 2 bases, 4 bases remained unmatched. Germline CDR1 and CDR2: MNHEY and SMNVEV (reference sequence). The CDR3 contains 14 residues.